The next 32 T cell receptor beta chains were all read from a single sample in a study of blood T cell repertoires in COVID-19. Clones were sequenced by immunoSEQ multiplex PCR, and TCRdb holds only the in-frame ones, with some missing. The sample lists around 400,000 clones, over 75% occurring once. The specimen sequenced was peripheral blood. Source of these receptors: a woman aged 55-75 years with COVID-19, enrolled during active disease.

This clone was detected only once. This chain joins TRBV6-2 or TRBV6-3 and TRBJ2-2; 10 positions match TRBD1. With 6 bases clipped from V and 2 bases from J, the junction kept 12 bases outside the gene matches. CDR1 and CDR2 from the germline V gene are MNHEY and SVGEGT. The CDR3 covers 18 residues. The CDR3 spells CASSSRQGAFKNTGELFF. The CDR3 nucleotides are TGTGCCAGCAGCTCAAGACAGGGGGCGTTTAAAAACACCGGGGAGCTGTTTTTT.

This chain connects TRBV10-3 to TRBJ1-5, with D unresolved. There are 11 residues in the CDR3. The V end was cut by 8 bases, the J end by 4 bases, with 6 bases between. Germline assignment: CDR1 ENHRY and CDR2 SYGVKD. CDR3 in amino acids: CAIGENQPQHF. DNA of the CDR3: TGTGCCATCGGAGAAAATCAGCCCCAGCATTTT.

Of note for this clone: In the same sample, other DNA sequences code for this CDR3. V is TRBV19 and J is TRBJ2-5, with a possible D match to TRBD1 (6 bases). Trimming took 2 bases from V and 5 from J, leaving 12 bases between them. The length of the CDR3 is 14 residues. The germline gives CDR1 LNHDA, CDR2 SQIVND (reference sequence). The CDR3 sequence is CASSIQGSSETQYF. The CDR3, as DNA: TGTGCCAGTAGTATACAGGGGAGTTCTGAGACCCAGTACTTC.

The chain uses TRBV4-2 and TRBJ2-5; 9 bases fit TRBD2. Germline V gene data show CDR1 as LGHNA and CDR2 as YNFKEQ. V lost 5 bases, J lost 1 base, and 5 bases stayed unmatched. This CDR3 spans 15 amino acids. The CDR3: CASSYSGGTQETQYF. CDR3 coding DNA: TGTGCCAGCAGCTACAGCGGGGGGACCCAAGAGACCCAGTACTTC.

The chain recombines TRBV28 with TRBJ1-2, with 9 bases that match TRBD1. V lost 6 bases, J lost 7 bases, and 12 bases stayed unmatched. CDR1 is MDHEN, CDR2 SYDVKM, per germline. This CDR3 contains 15 residues. CDR3 loop: CASRRTGASSAGYTF. The CDR3 DNA is TGTGCCAGCAGAAGGACAGGGGCTTCATCGGCTGGCTACACCTTC.

The chain recombines TRBV11-2 with TRBJ2-5; 12 bases are a match to TRBD2. V shed 5 bases and J 7 bases; nucleotides not matched to a gene: 8. CDR3 length equals 15 residues. Germline-derived CDR1 and CDR2 are SGHAT and FQNNGV. CDR3 protein: CASSPRTSGARTQYF. The DNA of the CDR3 is TGTGCCAGCAGCCCAAGGACTAGCGGGGCGCGGACCCAGTACTTC.

The V gene is TRBV7-3, the J gene TRBJ2-3, with TRBD2 identical over 7 bases. V shed 5 bases and J 3 bases; nucleotides not matched to a gene: 5. CDR1 is SGHTA and CDR2 is FQGTGA in the germline V gene. The CDR3 length is 14 residues. CDR3 protein: CASSQQRGTDTQYF. The CDR3, as DNA: TGTGCCAGCAGCCAGCAGCGGGGTACAGATACGCAGTATTTT.

The J gene is TRBJ1-1, the V gene TRBV25-1; possibly TRBD1 for D (6 bases). The V gene lost 5 bases and the J gene lost 2 bases, with 18 bases spanning the gap. Germline CDR1 reads MGHDK; CDR2 reads SYGVNS. The CDR3 length is 16 residues. The CDR3 here is CASSPSKGGGNTEAFF. The DNA for the CDR3 is TGTGCCAGCAGTCCCTCGAAGGGGGGGGGTAACACTGAAGCTTTCTTT.

The chain is built from TRBV28 and TRBJ1-2, with 11 bases matching TRBD1. Losses at the gene ends were 1 base for V and 8 bases for J; bases not matched to a gene: 6. The germline CDR1 and CDR2 sequences are MDHEN and SYDVKM. The CDR3 runs 15 residues. The CDR3 nucleotides are TGTGCCAGCAGTTTATTGGACAGGGGGCTGGAAGGCTACACCTTC. Translation gives CASSLLDRGLEGYTF.

The V call is TRBV19, the J call TRBJ2-5, with D uncertain. CDR1 and CDR2 (germline): LNHDA, SQIVND (reference sequence). V was clipped by 4 bases and J by 5 bases, with 17 bases between them. This CDR3 has 15 amino acids. The CDR3 is CASSRAESRLETQYF. The CDR3 bases are TGTGCCAGTAGTAGGGCAGAATCAAGATTGGAGACCCAGTACTTC.

The rearrangement uses TRBV27 and TRBJ1-4; 9 positions match TRBD1. This CDR3 is 16 amino acids long. From germline, CDR1 is MNHEY and CDR2 SMNVEV (reference sequence). With V trimmed by 5 bases and J by 3 bases, 7 bases remained unmatched. Written as DNA, the CDR3 is TGTGCCAGCAGTAGGGGACAGGGTGGGTCTAATGAAAAACTGTTTTTT. Translated, it gives CASSRGQGGSNEKLFF. Filled out from reference TRBV27 and TRBJ1-4, the complete variable domain reads EAQVTQNPRYLITVTGKKLTVTCSQNMNHEYMSWYRQDPGLGLRQIYYSMNVEVTDKGDVPEGYKVSRKEKRNFPLILESPSPNQTSLYFCASSRGQGGSNEKLFFGSGTQLSVL.

This rearrangement joins TRBV3-1 (or the pseudogene TRBV3-2) to TRBJ1-2; D may be TRBD1 (5 bases). The V gene's germline CDR1 is LGHDT and CDR2 YNNKEL (reference sequence). The CDR3 totals 12 residues. V was shortened by 3 bases and J by 8 bases, with 10 bases between the two germline ends. CDR3 protein: CASSQGLGGYTF. The CDR3 coding sequence is TGTGCCAGCAGCCAGGGACTCGGGGGCTACACCTTC.

This clone was counted a few times. J is TRBJ2-7 and V is TRBV7-9; 8 bases align to TRBD1. This CDR3 is built from 14 residues. CDR1 is SEHNR and CDR2 is FQNEAQ in the germline V gene (reference sequence). V was pared by 3 bases and J by 5 bases, with 6 bases of the junction left unmatched. The CDR3 coding sequence is TGTGCCAGCAGCTTCTCCCGGGACAGGAACGAGCAGTACTTC. Translation gives CASSFSRDRNEQYF.

CDR3 DNA: TGTGCCAGTAGCAGGGGTCCTGGCGAGACCCAGTACTTC. Encoded protein: CASSRGPGETQYF. J is TRBJ2-5 and V is TRBV19; possibly TRBD1 for D (6 bases). CDR1 LNHDA and CDR2 SQIVND come from the germline V gene (reference sequence). CDR3 length: 13 residues. V lost 6 bases to trimming and J lost 5 bases, with 13 bases between them.

The V and J genes are TRBV28 and TRBJ2-1, with D maybe TRBD1 (6 bases). This CDR3 is built from 15 residues. Trimming took 3 bases from V and 8 from J, leaving 17 bases between them. Germline CDR1 reads MDHEN; CDR2 reads SYDVKM. DNA of the CDR3: TGTGCCAGCAGTTTTGCCGGTCAGGGGAAGGATGAGCAGTTCTTC. Translation: CASSFAGQGKDEQFF.

The V call is TRBV19, the J call TRBJ2-3; 11 bases line up with TRBD2. V was pared by 6 bases and J by 2 bases, with 4 bases of the junction left unmatched. The CDR3 has 15 amino acids. CDR1 and CDR2 from the germline V gene are LNHDA and SQIVND (reference sequence). CDR3 protein: CASRLAGATTDTQYF. The CDR3 DNA follows: TGTGCCAGTAGACTAGCGGGGGCCACCACAGATACGCAGTATTTT. Using reference TRBV19 and TRBJ2-3 for the parts outside the CDR3, the full variable domain is DGGITQSPKYLFRKEGQNVTLSCEQNLNHDAMYWYRQDPGQGLRLIYYSQIVNDFQKGDIAEGYSVSREKKESFPLTVTSAQKNPTAFYLCASRLAGATTDTQYFGPGTRLTVL.

The J gene is TRBJ1-2, the V gene TRBV5-1; a weak D match, TRBD1 (6 bases). Germline V CDR1 and CDR2: SGHRS, YFSETQ. Trimming removed 1 base at V and 2 bases at J, with 9 bases between. This CDR3 has 14 residues. CDR3 nucleotides: TGCGCCAGCAGCTTGTGGCAGGGGAACTATGGCTACACCTTC. Protein product: CASSLWQGNYGYTF.

This clone was seen just once. The rearrangement links TRBV28 to TRBJ1-4; the D gene is possibly TRBD1 (5 bases). This CDR3 has 15 residues. Germline V gene lookup returns CDR1 MDHEN and CDR2 SYDVKM. Trimming removed 6 bases at V and 4 bases at J, with 15 bases between. CDR3 in amino acids: CASRKSGSLNEKLFF. The CDR3 DNA follows: TGTGCCAGCAGAAAATCAGGGTCCCTTAATGAAAAACTGTTTTTT.

V and J are TRBV6-2 or TRBV6-3 and TRBJ2-5; 7 nucleotides agree with TRBD1. J was trimmed by 4 bases and V by 4 bases; bases with no gene match: 6. Germline V gives CDR1 MNHEY, CDR2 SVGEGT. The CDR3 runs to 14 residues. The CDR3 is CASSSTGARETQYF. DNA of the CDR3: TGTGCCAGCAGTTCCACAGGGGCGCGAGAGACCCAGTACTTC.

The V call is TRBV28, the J call TRBJ1-6, with 9 bases matching TRBD1. V shed 1 base and J 14 bases; nucleotides not matched to a gene: 12. Per germline, CDR1 MDHEN and CDR2 SYDVKM. The CDR3 spans 16 residues. CDR3 in DNA: TGTGCCAGCAGTTTATTTGTAGGACAGGGGAAATCGACCCTCCACTTT. Protein sequence: CASSLFVGQGKSTLHF.

The rearrangement uses TRBV13 and TRBJ1-2; 10 nucleotides line up with TRBD1. The germline CDR1 and CDR2 sequences are PRHDT and FYEKMQ (reference sequence). Germline trimming cut 5 bases from V and 8 bases from J; bases unmatched to any gene: 8. The length of the CDR3 is 14 residues. The CDR3 DNA reads TGTGCCAGCAGCCAAACCGGGACAGGGGACGGCTACACCTTC. It is translated as CASSQTGTGDGYTF.

The chain links TRBV18 to TRBJ1-5; tentatively, D is TRBD1 (5 bases). Germline V lookup: CDR1 KGHSH, CDR2 LQKENI. V gave up 6 bases and J gave up 2 bases, with 11 bases separating them. The CDR3 spans 14 residues. The CDR3, as DNA: TGTGCCAGCTCTCAGGACACCGGCAATCAGCCCCAGCATTTT. Translated: CASSQDTGNQPQHF. Full variable domain (rest looked up from reference TRBV18 and TRBJ1-5): NAGVMQNPRHLVRRRGQEARLRCSPMKGHSHVYWYRQLPEEGLKFMVYLQKENIIDESGMPKERFSAEFPKEGPSILRIQQVVRGDSAAYFCASSQDTGNQPQHFGDGTRLSIL.

This sequence joins TRBV7-3 and TRBJ2-2; a weak D match, TRBD1 (6 bases). Looked up from germline, CDR1 is SGHTA and CDR2 is FQGTGA. Trimming pared 5 bases from V and 3 bases from J, leaving 10 bases between. This CDR3 is 14 amino acids long. CDR3 protein: CASSQDSYTGELFF. As DNA, the CDR3 is TGTGCCAGCAGCCAGGACAGCTACACCGGGGAGCTGTTTTTT. Drawing the rest from reference TRBV7-3 and TRBJ2-2, the complete variable domain is GAGVSQTPSNKVTEKGKYVELRCDPISGHTALYWYRQSLGQGPEFLIYFQGTGAADDSGLPNDRFFAVRPEGSVSTLKIQRTERGDSAVYLCASSQDSYTGELFFGEGSRLTVL.

The chain combines TRBV14 with TRBJ2-2, with TRBD2 matching over 7 bases. J gave up 0 bases and V 0 bases, and 4 bases lay outside the gene matches. The germline gives CDR1 SGHDN, CDR2 FVKESK. This CDR3 contains 17 residues. The CDR3 sequence is CASSQDGLGPNTGELFF. The CDR3 bases are TGTGCCAGCAGCCAAGATGGACTAGGGCCGAACACCGGGGAGCTGTTTTTT.

The chain recombines TRBV25-1 with TRBJ1-2; TRBD1 matches 7 bases. The CDR3 length is 17 residues. With 5 bases clipped from V and 4 bases from J, the junction kept 16 bases outside the gene matches. CDR1 and CDR2 from the germline V gene are MGHDK and SYGVNS. The CDR3 DNA sequence: TGTGCCAGCAGTACTACCCTGGGACAGAACAACCGCTATGGCTACACCTTC. Encoded protein: CASSTTLGQNNRYGYTF.

The chain has TRBV7-8 and TRBJ1-5; 9 bases are shared with TRBD1. The germline CDR1 and CDR2 sequences are SGHVS and FQNEAQ. The CDR3 has 15 residues. The junction had 3 bases not matched to a gene; V was cut back by 3 bases and J by 3 bases. The CDR3 DNA reads TGTGCCAGCAGCTTGGGACAGGGTAACAATCAGCCCCAGCATTTT. Residues: CASSLGQGNNQPQHF.

Concerning this clone: This sample includes further DNA sequences coding for the same CDR3. The genes are TRBV19 and TRBJ2-7, with D unresolved. Germline assignment: CDR1 LNHDA and CDR2 SQIVND (reference sequence). Deletions cut 0 bases from V and 0 bases from J, with 3 bases between. The CDR3 is made up of 13 amino acids. CDR3 nucleotide sequence: TGTGCCAGTAGTATAGACGGCTCCTACGAGCAGTACTTC. This translates into CASSIDGSYEQYF.

The chain links TRBV6-6 to TRBJ1-3, with 9 bases matching TRBD1. The length of the CDR3 is 14 residues. The J segment lost 2 bases and the V segment lost 6 bases, leaving 2 bases of the junction unmatched. CDR1 is MNHNY, CDR2 SVGAGI, per germline (reference sequence). The CDR3 loop is CASRWTGAGNTIYF. CDR3 DNA: TGTGCCAGCAGATGGACAGGGGCTGGAAACACCATATATTTT.

The V gene is TRBV7-9, the J gene TRBJ1-1; D may be TRBD1 (5 bases). This CDR3 spans 15 amino acids. The germline V gene has CDR1 SEHNR and CDR2 FQNEAQ (reference sequence). Trimming pared 1 base from V and 0 bases from J, leaving 9 bases between. This CDR3 reads CASSLVDSLNTEAFF. The DNA of the CDR3 is TGTGCCAGCAGCTTAGTTGACAGCCTGAACACTGAAGCTTTCTTT.

The gene calls are TRBV28 and TRBJ1-6; the D is unclear. Per the germline V gene, CDR1 is MDHEN and CDR2 is SYDVKM. The V gene lost 3 bases and the J gene lost 14 bases, with 11 bases spanning the gap. The CDR3 extends over 12 amino acids. CDR3 residues: CASSLAIQTLHF. CDR3 DNA: TGTGCCAGCAGTTTGGCCATACAAACCCTCCACTTT.

The rearrangement uses TRBV19 and TRBJ2-6; D is perhaps TRBD2 (5 bases). The CDR3 runs 16 residues. V lost 4 bases and J lost 2, with 12 bases in between. Germline V lookup: CDR1 LNHDA, CDR2 SQIVND (reference sequence). The CDR3 DNA sequence: TGTGCCAGTAGTAATTTCCCCGGGGCTGGGGCCAACGTCCTGACTTTC. It yields the protein CASSNFPGAGANVLTF.

The chain couples TRBV24-1 to TRBJ1-2; D is uncertain. The germline V gene has CDR1 KGHDR and CDR2 SFDVKD. There are 14 residues in the CDR3. V lost 1 base, J lost 3 bases, and 8 bases lay in between. DNA of the CDR3: TGTGCCACCAGTGATTTAACCGGGGACTATGGCTACACCTTC. The encoded protein is CATSDLTGDYGYTF.